This TCR beta chain is drawn from a study of blood T cell repertoires in COVID-19. This clone appeared a single time. Profiled with immunoSEQ multiplex PCR; TCRdb holds only in-frame clones, not every one. This sample has 150,000 to 200,000 clones; approximately 90% occur once, and the top ten carry about 4.5%. CDR1 and CDR2 from the germline V gene are DFQATT and SNEGSKA (reference sequence). The V gene end was trimmed by 3 bases and the J gene end by 4 bases; junction bases not matched to a gene: 8. There are 15 residues in the CDR3. The TCR sequence derives from a human donor in a cohort sampled during active COVID-19. The gene calls are TRBV20-1 and TRBJ2-7, with 11 nucleotides matching TRBD2. The sample taken for sequencing was peripheral blood. The DNA for the CDR3 is TGCAGTGCTAGTTCACCGGGACTAGCGGCATACGAGCAGTACTTC. Amino acids: CSASSPGLAAYEQYF.